These T cell receptor beta chains were read from a single sample in a study of shared clonotypes between healthy human individuals. TCRdb's table, derived via immunoSEQ multiplex PCR, lists solely in-frame clones and lacks some. The data show more than 2 million clones, with 95% seen just once and 0.1% to 0.15% held by the top ten. The sample was naive CD4+ T cells sorted from blood. The receptors originated from a man between 18 and 35 years old in good health. Both conserved end residues are part of each CDR3. The order of the fields is J gene, V gene, CDR3 protein.

J gene: TRBJ1-1; V gene: TRBV6-6; CDR3 protein: CASIPTEKVNTEAFF
J gene: TRBJ2-1; V gene: TRBV4-3; CDR3 protein: CASSQEGTSGNNNEQFF
J gene: TRBJ1-5; V gene: TRBV28; CDR3 protein: CASSFRPTGKSNQPQHF
J gene: TRBJ2-3; V gene: TRBV4-1; CDR3 protein: CASSLLISANTQYF
J gene: TRBJ1-5; V gene: TRBV14; CDR3 protein: CASSETGYYQPQHF
J gene: TRBJ2-5; V gene: TRBV9; CDR3 protein: CASSVFAGGQETQYF
J gene: TRBJ1-2; V gene: TRBV10-3; CDR3 protein: CAISGLIYDGYTF
J gene: TRBJ2-3; V gene: TRBV30; CDR3 protein: CAWRRTSPLDTQYF
J gene: TRBJ2-3; V gene: TRBV30; CDR3 protein: CAWRGPFSTDTQYF
J gene: TRBJ1-1; V gene: TRBV29-1; CDR3 protein: CSVEDRLGSRNTEAFF
J gene: TRBJ1-2; V gene: TRBV4-2; CDR3 protein: CASSQRDRGPYGYTF
J gene: TRBJ1-5; V gene: TRBV2; CDR3 protein: CASMRGGQPQHF
J gene: TRBJ2-3; V gene: TRBV13; CDR3 protein: CASSRGTSPATDTQYF
J gene: TRBJ1-6; V gene: TRBV30; CDR3 protein: CAWSADRLNNSPLHF
J gene: TRBJ2-7; V gene: TRBV5-1; CDR3 protein: CASRTIVQTDEQYF
J gene: TRBJ2-2; V gene: TRBV29-1; CDR3 protein: CSGGDAGGTGELFF
J gene: TRBJ1-6; V gene: TRBV18; CDR3 protein: CASSPLAELNSPLHF
J gene: TRBJ2-1; V gene: TRBV18; CDR3 protein: CASSPPTGPNEQFF
J gene: TRBJ2-7; V gene: TRBV7-6; CDR3 protein: CASAPGTGAYEQYF